A selection of T cell receptor beta chains follows, all from one sample in a study of blood T cells in healthy people across ages. TCRdb reanalysed the 5' RACE reads using MiXCR and keeps one entry per CDR3 protein. The table has 1.2 million to 1.5 million distinct CDR3 sequences, roughly 64% seen once. The sequenced material came from blood. These receptors all stem from a man younger than 35 in good health. Each CDR3 is given with its conserved first and last residue. The D gene is left open where the match is weak. Rows give clone size only sometimes, using once, few, many, or a class for an expanded clone.

v_call	j_call	clone_size	d_call	cdr3_nt	cdr3_aa
TRBV6-5	TRBJ2-5	-	TRBD1	TGTGCCAGCAGACTCACAGGGGCAGGGACCCAGTACTTC	CASRLTGAGTQYF
TRBV27	TRBJ1-2	-	-	TGTGCCAGCAGCCGCGAGGGGGGGAACTATGGCTACACCTTC	CASSREGGNYGYTF
TRBV6-5	TRBJ2-7	-	-	TGTGCCAGCAGCGCCGAAGGGGGATCATCCTACGAGCAGTACTTC	CASSAEGGSSYEQYF
TRBV10-3	TRBJ1-6	few	-	TGTGCCATCAGTGCGGGGGTCCTCTCCTATAATTCACCCCTCCACTTT	CAISAGVLSYNSPLHF
TRBV27	TRBJ2-4	-	TRBD1	TGTGCCAGCAGTCCCCTCCCGCCAGGGGGAGACATTCAGTACTTC	CASSPLPPGGDIQYF
TRBV29-1	TRBJ2-1	-	-	TGCAGCGTTGGCCCCTCCTCCTACAATGAGCAGTTCTTC	CSVGPSSYNEQFF
TRBV5-1	TRBJ2-3	-	TRBD2	TGCGCCAGCAGTCGGACTAGTGATAACACAGATACGCAGTATTTT	CASSRTSDNTDTQYF
TRBV7-9	TRBJ2-4	-	-	TGTGCCAGCAGCTTAGGTGCCCGGACACCGATAGCCAAAAACATTCAGTACTTC	CASSLGARTPIAKNIQYF
TRBV10-3	TRBJ2-1	few	-	TGTGCCATCAGTGAGGGGGTCGCCAGTAGCAATGAGCAGTTCTTC	CAISEGVASSNEQFF
TRBV27	TRBJ2-7	-	-	TGTGCCAGCAGTCCCCGGGACGGAATCTCCTACGAGCAGTACTTC	CASSPRDGISYEQYF
TRBV7-9	TRBJ2-6	-	TRBD1	TGTGCCAGCAGCCGGACGGGAGGACAGGGGGCGTTCTGGGCCAACGTCCTGACTTTC	CASSRTGGQGAFWANVLTF
TRBV20-1	TRBJ2-7	-	-	TGCAGTGCTAGTCCCAGACTAGGCTCCTACGAGCAGTACTTC	CSASPRLGSYEQYF
TRBV12-3/TRBV12-4	TRBJ2-3	-	-	TGTGCCAGCAGTTTTATGGGTCAGGGGTCAGATACGCAGTATTTT	CASSFMGQGSDTQYF
TRBV29-1	TRBJ2-7	-	-	-	CGVATGTYERYF
TRBV7-2	TRBJ1-1	-	-	TGTGCCGCAACGGGGGTCTTGAACACTGAAGCTTTCTTT	CAATGVLNTEAFF
TRBV14	TRBJ2-7	-	-	TGTGCCAGCAGCCCAGAGACTGGGCGCGAGCAGTACTTC	CASSPETGREQYF
TRBV6-6	TRBJ1-5	few	-	TGTGCCAGCAGTTACTATTTTGGAGGCAATCAGCCCCAGCATTTT	CASSYYFGGNQPQHF
TRBV12-3/TRBV12-4	TRBJ2-1	-	-	TGTGCCAGCAGTTTAAGTAGCTTTGAGCAGTTCTTC	CASSLSSFEQFF
TRBV7-2	TRBJ2-5	few	-	TGTGCCAGCAGCTTAGTTCCCGCGGGACGTTACCAAGAGACCCAGTACTTC	CASSLVPAGRYQETQYF
TRBV6-6	TRBJ1-1	few	-	TGTGCCAGCCTAGGGGTGAACACTGAAGCTTTCTTT	CASLGVNTEAFF
TRBV29-1	TRBJ1-1	few	-	TGCAGCGTTGAAGGGTTTGAAGGGAGGACTGAAGCTTTCTTT	CSVEGFEGRTEAFF
TRBV29-1	TRBJ2-7	-	TRBD2	TGCGGCGTTGTAGCCGGGAGGTCCCCCTACGAGCAGTACTTC	CGVVAGRSPYEQYF
TRBV7-2	TRBJ2-1	-	-	TGTGCCAGCAGCTTAGAGGGATTCAGGCAGTTCTTC	CASSLEGFRQFF
TRBV5-5	TRBJ1-4	few	TRBD1	TGTGCCAGCAGCTTGCAAAGGGGGCGGTATGATGAAAAACTGTTTTTT	CASSLQRGRYDEKLFF
TRBV11-2	TRBJ1-2	few	-	TGTGCCAGCAGCTTATCTCAGGATAACTATGGCTACACCTTC	CASSLSQDNYGYTF
TRBV20-1	TRBJ1-2	few	TRBD1	TGCAGTGCCTCCCGCGGGACAGATAGTCTCTATGGCTACACCTTC	CSASRGTDSLYGYTF
TRBV4-2	TRBJ1-1	-	-	TGTGCCAGCAGCCAAGCCGGACAGATGAACACTGAAGCTTTCTTT	CASSQAGQMNTEAFF
TRBV29-1	TRBJ2-7	-	TRBD2	TGCAGCGTTGAATACAGACTAGCGGGAGTGCGCCTAAACTACGAGCAGTACTTC	CSVEYRLAGVRLNYEQYF
TRBV29-1	TRBJ2-6	-	-	TGCAGCGTTGAAGAACTGGACTCTGGGGCCAACGTCCTGACTTTC	CSVEELDSGANVLTF
TRBV24-1	TRBJ1-1	few	TRBD1	TGTGCCACCAGTTCCAGGACAGGGAATGAAGCTTTCTTT	CATSSRTGNEAFF
TRBV20-1	TRBJ1-1	once	-	TGCAGTGCTAGATCACCGGGACTCAAGAACACTGAAGCTTTCTTT	CSARSPGLKNTEAFF
TRBV7-9	TRBJ2-7	-	-	TGTGCCAGCAGCGACCCCGAGACTCTCTACGAGCAGTACTTC	CASSDPETLYEQYF
TRBV7-2	TRBJ2-5	-	-	TGTGCCAGCAGCTTATCCCTGCGGGCCCCGCAAGAGACCCAGTACTTC	CASSLSLRAPQETQYF
TRBV20-1	TRBJ2-5	-	TRBD2	TGCAGTGCTGGACTAGCGGGGGCCAACCAAGAGACCCAGTACTTC	CSAGLAGANQETQYF
TRBV7-2	TRBJ2-5	-	-	TGTGCCAGCAGCTTTGTCAACGACGTCTTCCAAGAGACCCAGTACTTC	CASSFVNDVFQETQYF
TRBV29-1	TRBJ2-2	-	-	TGCAGCGTTGAACTAGGAAAACGCGGGGAGCTGTTTTTT	CSVELGKRGELFF
TRBV7-9	TRBJ1-4	-	TRBD1	TGTGCCAGCAGCATCGACAGGGAGGATGAAAAACTGTTTTTT	CASSIDREDEKLFF
TRBV27	TRBJ2-3	-	-	TGTGCCAGCACCTCCCTGAGGGGCAGTCTATATACGCAGTATTTT	CASTSLRGSLYTQYF
TRBV7-9	TRBJ1-1	-	TRBD1	TGTGCCAGCAGCCCGCCGGGACAGGGGCGGGACACTGAAGCTTTCTTT	CASSPPGQGRDTEAFF
TRBV5-1	TRBJ2-1	-	TRBD2	TGCGCCAGCAGCTTACCCAGCGGGAGGTCGGATGAGCAGTTCTTC	CASSLPSGRSDEQFF
TRBV15	TRBJ2-1	few	TRBD2	TGTGCCACCAGCAGTGAAATAGCGGGAGGGCCCTTTGAGCAGTTCTTC	CATSSEIAGGPFEQFF
TRBV4-1	TRBJ2-7	-	-	TGCGCCAGCGGGAACACCTACGAGCAGTACTTC	CASGNTYEQYF
TRBV12-3/TRBV12-4	TRBJ1-4	-	TRBD1	TGTGCCAGCAGTCCCCGACAGGGGATTAATGAAAAACTGTTTTTT	CASSPRQGINEKLFF
TRBV7-2	TRBJ2-3	-	-	TGTGCCAGCAGCCCCGACTACAGCACAGATACGCAGTATTTT	CASSPDYSTDTQYF
TRBV7-7	TRBJ2-5	-	-	TGTGCTAGCAGCATAAACATCGCTAAGGAGACCCAGTACTTC	CASSINIAKETQYF
TRBV6-5	TRBJ1-3	-	-	TGTGCCAGCAGCTACACGGAACTGTCTGGAAACACCATATATTTT	CASSYTELSGNTIYF
TRBV20-1	TRBJ2-6	-	-	TGCAGTGCTAGTCGACCGGGACCTACTTACTCTGGGGCCAACGTCCTGACTTTC	CSASRPGPTYSGANVLTF
TRBV12-3/TRBV12-4	TRBJ2-1	few	TRBD2	TGTGCCAGCAGTTTAGGGCTAGCGGGAGTTGGGGAGCAGTTCTTC	CASSLGLAGVGEQFF
TRBV29-1	TRBJ1-4	-	TRBD1	TGCAGCGTTGGGGACAGGGACACTAATGAAAAACTGTTTTTT	CSVGDRDTNEKLFF
TRBV4-1	TRBJ2-7	-	-	TGCGCCAGCAGCCCGAAGCAGGGGATGATATCCTACGAGCAGTACTTC	CASSPKQGMISYEQYF
TRBV5-1	TRBJ1-2	few	-	TGCGCCAGCAGCTTGGACGGGTCCTACAACTATGGCTACACCTTC	CASSLDGSYNYGYTF
TRBV12-3/TRBV12-4	TRBJ1-5	few	-	TGTGCCAGCACTCTACAGGGAAGAGGTCAGCCCCAGCATTTT	CASTLQGRGQPQHF
TRBV12-3/TRBV12-4	TRBJ2-5	few	-	TGTGCCAGCAGTCCCGATGAGCGGAAAGAGACCCAGTACTTC	CASSPDERKETQYF
TRBV19	TRBJ2-7	few	-	TGTGCCAGTAGTGTCACGGTGAGCTCCTACGAGCAGTACTTC	CASSVTVSSYEQYF
TRBV29-1	TRBJ1-1	-	-	TGCAGCGTTGTAGGGATGGTAACTGAAGCTTTCTTT	CSVVGMVTEAFF
TRBV9	TRBJ2-3	-	TRBD2	TGTGCCAGCAGCATAGCGGGAACAAGCACAGATACGCAGTATTTT	CASSIAGTSTDTQYF
TRBV9	TRBJ2-7	-	TRBD2	TGTGCCAGCAGTGTAGCGGGGGCCGCCTACGAGCAGTACTTC	CASSVAGAAYEQYF